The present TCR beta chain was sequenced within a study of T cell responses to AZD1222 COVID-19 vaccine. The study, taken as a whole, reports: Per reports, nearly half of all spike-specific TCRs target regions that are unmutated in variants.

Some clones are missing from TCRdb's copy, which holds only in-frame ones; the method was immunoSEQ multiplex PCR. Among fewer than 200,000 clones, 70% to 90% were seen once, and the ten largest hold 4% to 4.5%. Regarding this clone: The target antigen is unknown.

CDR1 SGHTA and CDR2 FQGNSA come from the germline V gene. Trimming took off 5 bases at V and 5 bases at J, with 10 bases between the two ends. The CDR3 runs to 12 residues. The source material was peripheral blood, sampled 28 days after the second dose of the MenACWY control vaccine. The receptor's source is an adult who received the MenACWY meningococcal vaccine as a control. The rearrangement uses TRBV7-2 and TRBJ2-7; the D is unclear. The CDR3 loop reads CASSPGFDEQYF. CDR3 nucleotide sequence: TGTGCCAGCAGCCCAGGTTTTGACGAGCAGTACTTC.